This T cell receptor beta chain was retrieved from a study of cytomegalovirus exposure and HLA in healthy donors. The wider study: Caucasian-associated ancestry cluster membership applied to approximately 81% of approximately 420 genotyped donors. The study's findings and limits: TCR beta sequences reportedly predicted most subjects' HLA-A and HLA-B alleles accurately. Follow-up analysis found HLA locus-dependent TCR association rates, highest for DRB1 and lowest for HLA-C.

The study ran its PCR with 60 Vbeta and 13 Jbeta primers. The assay was immunoSEQ multiplex PCR, and TCRdb's table has in-frame clones only and misses some. This table has around 180,000 clones, about 78% appearing once. Germline V gene sequence: CDR1 SGHRS, CDR2 YFSETQ. J gave up 3 bases and V 4 bases, and 12 bases lay outside the gene matches. The CDR3 runs 17 residues. Points on this clone: Its antigen is unidentified.

This rearrangement joins TRBV5-1 to TRBJ2-7; 11 bases are shared with TRBD2. The clonotype was recovered from a man aged 55-75 years in good health and CMV-seronegative. The sequencing sample was made of PBMCs. The CDR3 nucleotides are TGCGCCAGCAGCCAGGGTAGCGGGAGGGTAGTAGGCTACGAGCAGTACTTC. Residues: CASSQGSGRVVGYEQYF.